These 14 T cell receptor beta chains share one sample of origin, sequenced in a study of patients and donors after allogeneic stem cell transplantation. TCRdb called the RT-PCR reads again in MiXCR, with one record for every CDR3 protein. The sample records roughly 150,000 distinct CDR3 sequences, approximately 25% being singletons. Material: blood, either unsorted or a sorted T cell fraction (not recorded which). The receptors originated from a human donor who was either an allogeneic HSCT recipient or a stem cell or donor lymphocyte infusion donor (not recorded which). It is not recorded whose cells these are; they may come from a transplant donor.

This clonotype was detected a few times. CDR3: CASSDTTGHNLGGYTF. DNA for the CDR3: TGTGCCAGCAGTGACACAACAGGGCACAACCTGGGAGGCTACACCTTC. The V and J genes are TRBV25-1 and TRBJ1-2, with D possibly being TRBD1 (6 bases). The ends were cut back, 3 bases at V and 8 bases at J, with 22 bases in the middle. Germline CDR1 and CDR2: MGHDK and SYGVNS. The CDR3 loop spans 16 amino acids.

This clonotype has more than one count but fewer than ten. The chain links TRBV2 to TRBJ2-3; D gene ambiguous. CDR1 SNHLY and CDR2 FYNNEI come from the germline V gene. This CDR3 is built from 14 residues. Trimming removed 1 base at V and 3 bases at J, with 8 bases between. For the CDR3, the DNA is TGTGCCAGCAGTGAAGATTACGTAACAGATACGCAGTATTTT. Protein: CASSEDYVTDTQYF. The variable domain in full, completed from reference TRBV2 and TRBJ2-3, reads EPEVTQTPSHQVTQMGQEVILRCVPISNHLYFYWYRQILGQKVEFLVSFYNNEISEKSEIFDDQFSVERPDGSNFTLKIRSTKLEDSAMYFCASSEDYVTDTQYFGPGTRLTVL.

The V call is TRBV15, the J call TRBJ2-5, with no clear D. V lost 6 bases to trimming and J lost 4 bases, with 9 bases between them. From germline, CDR1 is LNHNV and CDR2 YYDKDF (reference sequence). The CDR3 spans 12 residues. The CDR3 sequence is CATSLTGETQYF. CDR3 bases: TGTGCCACCAGTCTGACGGGAGAGACCCAGTACTTC.

The chain has TRBV12-3 or TRBV12-4 and TRBJ2-1; 11 bases agree with TRBD2. The CDR3 extends over 16 amino acids. The J segment lost 6 bases and the V segment lost 6 bases, leaving 10 bases of the junction unmatched. This chain's CDR3 is CASSPFSGRAVNEQFF. CDR3 nucleotide sequence: TGTGCCAGCAGCCCCTTTAGCGGGAGGGCCGTCAATGAGCAGTTCTTC.

The rearrangement links TRBV5-4 to TRBJ2-3, with D perhaps given as TRBD1 or TRBD2 (5 bases each). In germline, CDR1 is SGHNT, CDR2 YYREEE (reference sequence). V gave up 0 bases and J gave up 1 base, with 18 bases separating them. This CDR3 comprises 18 residues. CDR3: CASSLGHSWGSGTDTQYF. Written as DNA, the CDR3 is TGTGCCAGCAGCTTGGGCCACTCTTGGGGGTCGGGCACAGATACGCAGTATTTT.

This clonotype was recorded many times. J is TRBJ1-1 and V is TRBV20-1, with D maybe TRBD1 (6 bases). The germline gives CDR1 DFQATT, CDR2 SNEGSKA (reference sequence). With 2 bases removed from V and 11 bases from J, the gap between germline ends came to 18 bases. The length of the CDR3 is 13 residues. CDR3 bases: TGCAGTGCTAGAACCCCGCAACAGGGAGCGGCTTTCTTT. Protein sequence: CSARTPQQGAAFF.

This clonotype was detected only a few times. This rearrangement joins TRBV18 to TRBJ2-1; TRBD2 matches at 8 bases. This CDR3 spans 16 amino acids. The junction had 7 bases not matched to a gene; V was cut back by 1 base and J by 5 bases. CDR1 is KGHSH and CDR2 is LQKENI in the germline V gene. Here the CDR3 reads CASSPHPAGANNEQFF. The DNA for the CDR3 is TGTGCCAGCTCACCACACCCAGCGGGAGCCAACAATGAGCAGTTCTTC.

The chain couples TRBV3-1 to TRBJ2-1, with 7 bases identical to TRBD2. The V segment lost 4 bases and the J segment 6 bases; nucleotides outside the gene matches: 6. The CDR3 has 14 amino acids. Germline assignment: CDR1 LGHDT and CDR2 YNNKEL (reference sequence). The CDR3 DNA reads TGTGCCAGCAGCCTGGATCGGGGGGTCAATGAGCAGTTCTTC. This encodes CASSLDRGVNEQFF.

At least ten counts were recorded for this clonotype. V usage is TRBV3-1 and J usage is TRBJ1-2; 8 bases align to TRBD1. The V segment lost 3 bases and the J segment 6 bases; nucleotides outside the gene matches: 6. CDR3 length: 14 residues. Per germline, CDR1 LGHDT and CDR2 YNNKEL (reference sequence). The CDR3 loop reads CASSHVGQGHGYTF. The CDR3 DNA reads TGTGCCAGCAGCCACGTCGGACAGGGCCATGGCTACACCTTC.

The rearrangement uses TRBV3-1 and TRBJ2-7, with TRBD2 matching 12 bases. V was pared by 4 bases and J by 3 bases, with 4 bases of the junction left unmatched. Looked up from germline, CDR1 is LGHDT and CDR2 is YNNKEL (reference sequence). This CDR3 comprises 15 residues. This chain's CDR3 is CASSPSGGALYEQYF. The CDR3 DNA reads as TGTGCCAGCAGCCCTAGCGGGGGGGCCCTCTACGAGCAGTACTTC.

The chain links TRBV7-9 to TRBJ1-1; 8 bases are shared with TRBD1. The CDR3 totals 13 residues. Trimming cost V 5 bases and J 11 bases; bases outside gene matches: 10. Germline CDR1 and CDR2: SEHNR and FQNEAQ (reference sequence). CDR3 residues: CASSPTGDPPAFF. Here the CDR3 DNA reads TGTGCCAGCAGCCCGACAGGGGACCCTCCCGCTTTCTTT.

Here the CDR3 DNA reads TGTGCCAGCAGCTTCCGGGACACAGATACGCAGTATTTT. This sequence encodes CASSFRDTDTQYF. The rearrangement links TRBV7-8 to TRBJ2-3; a weak D match, TRBD2 (5 bases). The V gene lost 3 bases and the J gene lost 2 bases, with 6 bases spanning the gap. This CDR3 contains 13 residues. Germline V gene data show CDR1 as SGHVS and CDR2 as FQNEAQ.

This sequence joins TRBV5-6 and TRBJ1-1, with TRBD1 as a possible D gene (5 bases). The CDR3 extends over 16 amino acids. Looked up from germline, CDR1 is SGHDT and CDR2 is YYEEEE. Trimming stripped 4 bases from V and 2 bases from J, with 18 bases between. The CDR3 DNA reads TGTGCCAGCAGCCCGACGACTCAGGGCTTAAACACTGAAGCTTTCTTT. Translating it yields CASSPTTQGLNTEAFF.

V gene TRBV25-1 combines with J gene TRBJ2-5; maybe TRBD2 (7 bases). The CDR3 is made up of 16 amino acids. The germline V and J ends were trimmed by 2 bases and 5 bases, with 18 bases remaining between them. Germline V lookup: CDR1 MGHDK, CDR2 SYGVNS. CDR3 sequence reads: CASSEPSMGGQETQYF. CDR3 DNA: TGTGCCAGCAGTGAACCCTCAATGGGGGGGCAGGAGACCCAGTACTTC.